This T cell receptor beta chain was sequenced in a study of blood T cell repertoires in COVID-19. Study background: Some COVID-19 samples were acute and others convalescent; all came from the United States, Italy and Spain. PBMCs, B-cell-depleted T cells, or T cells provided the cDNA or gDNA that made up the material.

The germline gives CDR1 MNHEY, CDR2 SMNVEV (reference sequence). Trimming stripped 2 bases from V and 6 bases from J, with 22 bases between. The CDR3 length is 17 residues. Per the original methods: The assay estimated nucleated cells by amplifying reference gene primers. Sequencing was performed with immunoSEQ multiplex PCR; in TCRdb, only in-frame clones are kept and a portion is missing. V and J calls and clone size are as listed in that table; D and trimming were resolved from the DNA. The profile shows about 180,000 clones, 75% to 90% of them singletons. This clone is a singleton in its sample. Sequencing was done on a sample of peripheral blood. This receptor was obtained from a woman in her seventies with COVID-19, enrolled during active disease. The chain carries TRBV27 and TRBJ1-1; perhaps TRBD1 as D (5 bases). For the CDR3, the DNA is TGTGCCAGCAGTTTAAAATGGCGTTCATGGGGGGACTCTGAAGCTTTCTTT. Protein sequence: CASSLKWRSWGDSEAFF.